These 10 T cell receptor beta chains were sequenced from one sample in a study of blood T cell repertoires in COVID-19. Profiling relied on immunoSEQ multiplex PCR, and the TCRdb table lists in-frame clones only, not all of them. The sample includes roughly 130,000 clones, roughly nine tenths seen only once; the top ten take about 4%. Input material: peripheral blood. All receptors derive from a man over 45 with active COVID-19.

The CDR3: CASSDTGAPSTEAFF. In nucleotides, the CDR3 is TGTGCCAGCAGTGATACAGGGGCGCCGAGCACTGAAGCTTTCTTT. The chain uses TRBV6-1 and TRBJ1-1, with 7 bases that match TRBD1. Germline V lookup: CDR1 MNHNS, CDR2 SASEGT. The CDR3 totals 15 residues. V shed 3 bases and J 4 bases; nucleotides not matched to a gene: 8.

The rearrangement uses TRBV7-8 and TRBJ2-2; tentatively, D is TRBD1 (5 bases). The germline gives CDR1 SGHVS, CDR2 FQNEAQ. CDR3 size: 14 residues. V was trimmed by 2 bases and J by 1 base, leaving 5 bases between them. In DNA, the CDR3 is TGTGCCAGCAGCTTAAGGGGGAACACCGGGGAGCTGTTTTTT. Its protein is CASSLRGNTGELFF.

The chain employs TRBV25-1 and TRBJ2-1; D possibly corresponds to TRBD2 (6 bases). The V gene lost 4 bases and the J gene lost 0 bases, with 16 bases spanning the gap. The CDR3 runs to 17 residues. The germline CDR1 and CDR2 sequences are MGHDK and SYGVNS. The CDR3, as DNA: TGTGCCAGCAGTGCCCCGTCCGGGACTTACTCCTACAATGAGCAGTTCTTC. Amino acid sequence: CASSAPSGTYSYNEQFF. Together with reference TRBV25-1 and TRBJ2-1, the CDR3 gives the full variable domain: EADIYQTPRYLVIGTGKKITLECSQTMGHDKMYWYQQDPGMELHLIHYSYGVNSTEKGDLSSESTVSRIRTEHFPLTLESARPSHTSQYLCASSAPSGTYSYNEQFFGPGTRLTVL.

This clone was counted between two and nine times. The CDR3: CSVVALLNTEAFF. CDR3 in DNA: TGCAGCGTTGTGGCCTTACTGAACACTGAAGCTTTCTTT. The chain is built from TRBV29-1 and TRBJ1-1; D gene ambiguous. Trimming shortened V by 4 bases and J by 0 bases, and 9 bases separated the two germline ends. Germline lookup yields CDR1 SQVTM and CDR2 ANQGSEA. This CDR3 is 13 amino acids long.

The V and J genes are TRBV11-3 and TRBJ2-3; tentatively, D is TRBD2 (5 bases). Germline CDR1 SGHNT, CDR2 YENEEA. V was cut by 2 bases and J by 1 base, with 13 bases left in between. The CDR3 runs to 16 residues. In DNA form, the CDR3 reads TGTGCCAGCAGCTTACTAGAAGGGCGGGGCACAGATACGCAGTATTTT. Translating it yields CASSLLEGRGTDTQYF.

The chain couples TRBV5-4 to TRBJ1-2; TRBD1 is a possible D gene (6 bases). The V end lost 0 bases, the J end lost 2 bases, and 11 bases lay between the germline ends. The CDR3 extends over 15 amino acids. Germline-derived CDR1 and CDR2 are SGHNT and YYREEE (reference sequence). CDR3 DNA sequence: TGTGCCAGCAGCTTGGAGCGGGGGGCCAACTATGGCTACACCTTC. Translating gives CASSLERGANYGYTF.

The CDR3 loop is CASSSSPGQRNEKLFF. The CDR3 nucleotides read TGTGCCAGCAGTTCCTCCCCCGGACAGAGAAATGAAAAACTGTTTTTT. The chain uses TRBV6-5 and TRBJ1-4; a possible D gene is TRBD1 (6 bases). The CDR3 extends over 16 amino acids. Between the trimmed V and J ends, which lost 4 bases and 5 bases, there was a span of 17 bases. Germline V CDR1 and CDR2: MNHEY, SVGAGI.

The chain uses TRBV10-3 and TRBJ2-1; 7 bases line up with TRBD2. V lost 6 bases and J lost 7; bases outside the gene matches: 3. The CDR3 spans 12 residues. From germline, CDR1 is ENHRY and CDR2 SYGVKD. The CDR3 region has the DNA TGTGCCATCAGGGCTAGCGGTAATGAGCAGTTCTTC. Its translation: CAIRASGNEQFF.

This rearrangement joins TRBV11-2 to TRBJ2-1, with 7 bases fitting TRBD2. Looked up from germline, CDR1 is SGHAT and CDR2 is FQNNGV. Trimming removed 2 bases from V and 12 bases from J; junction bases left unmatched: 16. The CDR3 runs 16 residues. For the CDR3, the DNA is TGTGCCAGCAGCTTATCCGGGGCAGGGAGGGGCCTTGGGCAGTTCTTC. This encodes CASSLSGAGRGLGQFF.

The V call is TRBV7-2, the J call TRBJ2-3; D is possibly TRBD2 (6 bases). Between the trimmed V and J ends, which lost 5 bases and 4 bases, there was a span of 7 bases. This CDR3 comprises 12 residues. CDR1 SGHTA and CDR2 FQGNSA come from the germline V gene. The CDR3 region is CASSRESDTQYF. The CDR3 DNA reads as TGTGCCAGCAGCCGGGAGTCAGATACGCAGTATTTT.